These 22 T cell receptor beta chains came from one sample sequenced in a study of T cells after yellow fever vaccination. TCRdb reprocessed the 5' RACE reads via MiXCR and lists one record per CDR3 protein. The sample has under 400,000 distinct CDR3 sequences, around a tenth seen once. The sample was PBMCs, taken on the day of the first yellow fever vaccination. These receptors were obtained from a man between 18 and 35 years old who received the YFV17D yellow fever vaccine.

The chain recombines TRBV7-2 with TRBJ2-5; 9 positions agree with TRBD2. V lost 1 base and J lost 5; bases outside the gene matches: 11. CDR1 SGHTA and CDR2 FQGNSA come from the germline V gene. The CDR3 sequence is 17 residues long. The CDR3 is CASSLELAGSPGETQYF. In nucleotides, the CDR3 is TGTGCCAGCAGCTTAGAGCTAGCGGGGAGCCCGGGCGAGACCCAGTACTTC.

This clonotype was counted between two and nine times. The chain combines TRBV12-3 or TRBV12-4 with TRBJ1-5; TRBD1 agrees at 7 bases. The ends lost 5 bases at V and 0 bases at J; junction bases unmatched: 4. The CDR3 runs 15 residues. CDR3 sequence (DNA): TGTGCCAGCAGTCCGGGACAGCTTAGCAATCAGCCCCAGCATTTT. It specifies CASSPGQLSNQPQHF.

In its sample, this clonotype was seen a few times. CDR3 DNA: TGTGCCACCAGCAGAGATCGGGGTGGCCAGCCCCAGCATTTT. Translated, it gives CATSRDRGGQPQHF. The chain joins TRBV15 to TRBJ1-5; D remains ambiguous. In germline, CDR1 is LNHNV, CDR2 YYDKDF (reference sequence). The CDR3 is made up of 14 amino acids. V lost 0 bases, J lost 7 bases, and 10 bases lay in between. The entire variable domain, with the rest obtained from reference TRBV15 and TRBJ1-5, is as follows: DAMVIQNPRYQVTQFGKPVTLSCSQTLNHNVMYWYQQKSSQAPKLLFHYYDKDFNNEADTPDNFQSRRPNTSFCFLDIRSPGLGDTAMYLCATSRDRGGQPQHFGDGTRLSIL.

This clonotype was detected only a few times. The genes are TRBV20-1 and TRBJ2-7; a weak D match, TRBD2 (6 bases). With 7 bases removed from V and 4 bases from J, the gap between germline ends came to 17 bases. This CDR3 is built from 13 residues. Germline loops: CDR1 DFQATT, CDR2 SNEGSKA (reference sequence). CDR3 DNA sequence: TGCAGTGTGAGAGGCGGGGATCTATACGAGCAGTACTTC. It encodes CSVRGGDLYEQYF.

This clonotype was detected a few times. The rearrangement joins TRBV7-8 to TRBJ1-3; D is unresolved. The CDR3 has 17 residues. In germline, CDR1 is SGHVS, CDR2 FQNEAQ. V lost 0 bases to trimming and J lost 4 bases, with 16 bases between them. The CDR3 DNA reads TGTGCCAGCAGCTTAGCGCGGCTAGACAAAAAGGGAAACACCATATATTTT. It translates to CASSLARLDKKGNTIYF.

In this sample, this clonotype turned up many times. V gene TRBV9 combines with J gene TRBJ2-4; 7 bases map to TRBD1. The CDR3 spans 14 residues. Germline loops: CDR1 SGDLS, CDR2 YYNGEE. After removal of 4 bases from V and 8 bases from J, the junction contained 9 bases not matched to a gene. CDR3 nucleotide sequence: TGTGCCAGCAGCCCGACAGGGTCTTCGGACATTCAGTACTTC. It codes for CASSPTGSSDIQYF.

The chain joins TRBV6-2 or TRBV6-3 to TRBJ2-7, with D tentatively TRBD2 (6 bases). V lost 6 bases to trimming and J lost 3 bases, with 12 bases between them. In germline, CDR1 is MNHEY, CDR2 SVGEGT. This CDR3 has 13 residues. The DNA of the CDR3 is TGTGCCAGCAGACAAGGGACTCTCTACGAGCAGTACTTC. It yields the protein CASRQGTLYEQYF.

This clonotype came up many times. The V and J genes are TRBV27 and TRBJ2-7, with D tentatively TRBD1 (5 bases). The CDR3 is 14 residues long. V was shortened by 5 bases and J by 0 bases, with 11 bases between the two germline ends. Germline-derived CDR1 and CDR2 are MNHEY and SMNVEV (reference sequence). The CDR3 sequence: CASSPTQVSYEQYF. The CDR3 nucleotides read TGTGCCAGCAGTCCCACACAGGTCTCCTACGAGCAGTACTTC.

The V gene is TRBV25-1, the J gene TRBJ2-2; maybe TRBD1 (5 bases). Trimming left V 3 bases short and J 3 bases short, with 8 bases between. Germline CDR1 reads MGHDK; CDR2 reads SYGVNS. This CDR3 has 14 residues. CDR3 in DNA: TGTGCCAGCAGTGATTGGGGCGACACCGGGGAGCTGTTTTTT. Translated: CASSDWGDTGELFF.

V is TRBV7-9 and J is TRBJ2-3, with 8 bases that match TRBD1. This CDR3 is built from 14 residues. V gave up 5 bases and J gave up 5 bases; unmatched junction bases: 6. Germline lookup yields CDR1 SEHNR and CDR2 FQNEAQ (reference sequence). The CDR3 is CASSIGQGEDTQYF. CDR3 sequence (DNA): TGTGCCAGCAGCATAGGACAGGGTGAAGATACGCAGTATTTT.

This chain joins TRBV7-9 and TRBJ1-1; no definite D call. The V gene's germline CDR1 is SEHNR and CDR2 FQNEAQ (reference sequence). V was clipped by 5 bases and J by 6 bases, with 10 bases between them. The CDR3 is made up of 12 amino acids. For the CDR3, the DNA is TGTGCCAGCAGCCCGGACGTTGCTGAAGCTTTCTTT. It yields the protein CASSPDVAEAFF.

The rearrangement joins TRBV23-1 to TRBJ1-5; TRBD1 is a possible D gene (6 bases). Being an ORF, TRBV23-1 has a function that is uncertain. This CDR3 is built from 17 residues. Trimming pared 0 bases from V and 2 bases from J, leaving 14 bases between. For the CDR3, the DNA is TGCGCCAGCAGTCAATCGGGGGCATTTGGGGGCAATCAGCCCCAGCATTTT. It translates to CASSQSGAFGGNQPQHF.

The sample holds a few counts of this clonotype. The V call is TRBV27, the J call TRBJ2-7; 9 bases fit TRBD2. The CDR3 is 16 residues long. V shed 6 bases, J shed 0 bases, and the junction held 9 bases outside the gene matches. Germline V gene sequence: CDR1 MNHEY, CDR2 SMNVEV (reference sequence). The CDR3 coding sequence is TGTGCCAGCAGCAGAAGCGGGGGGTCTAGCTCCTACGAGCAGTACTTC. It specifies CASSRSGGSSSYEQYF.

Only a few counts were recorded for this clonotype. The chain carries TRBV5-1 and TRBJ1-6; TRBD1 aligns across 9 bases. V lost 4 bases to trimming and J lost 10 bases; unmatched junction nucleotides: 6. The CDR3 is made up of 14 amino acids. The V gene's germline CDR1 is SGHRS and CDR2 YFSETQ. The CDR3 nucleotides read TGCGCCAGCAGCGCGGGACAGGGCGAATCACCCCTCCACTTT. Its protein product is CASSAGQGESPLHF.

This clonotype has just a few counts. The chain combines TRBV5-6 with TRBJ2-1; TRBD2 might be the D (5 bases). With 1 base removed from V and 1 base from J, the gap between germline ends came to 12 bases. The CDR3 contains 16 residues. CDR1 is SGHDT and CDR2 is YYEEEE in the germline V gene. CDR3 coding DNA: TGTGCCAGCAGCTTGCCGGGGTACGATTCCTACAATGAGCAGTTCTTC. Protein: CASSLPGYDSYNEQFF.

This clonotype occurred a few times. V usage is TRBV5-1 and J usage is TRBJ1-1; tentative D call: TRBD1 (5 bases). Trimming cost V 3 bases and J 0 bases, with 12 bases left between them. Looked up from germline, CDR1 is SGHRS and CDR2 is YFSETQ. This CDR3 contains 15 residues. CDR3 region: CASSWGLGLNTEAFF. The CDR3 coding sequence is TGCGCCAGCAGCTGGGGTCTGGGGCTGAACACTGAAGCTTTCTTT.

This clonotype has ten or more counts. The gene calls are TRBV7-9 and TRBJ2-3, with TRBD2 identical over 12 bases. CDR3 length equals 15 residues. Germline V gene data show CDR1 as SEHNR and CDR2 as FQNEAQ (reference sequence). V trimming: 3 bases; J trimming: 4 bases; junction bases outside the gene matches: 2. CDR3 DNA sequence: TGTGCCAGCAGCTTTTCTAGCGGGGGGGCAGATACGCAGTATTTT. This codes for CASSFSSGGADTQYF.

The chain recombines TRBV20-1 with TRBJ2-3, with D tentatively TRBD2 (6 bases). The CDR3 totals 13 residues. V lost 6 bases and J lost 4, with 14 bases in between. From germline, CDR1 is DFQATT and CDR2 SNEGSKA (reference sequence). The CDR3 DNA follows: TGCAGTGCCCGCTGGGGGGTCGCAGATACGCAGTATTTT. Translation gives CSARWGVADTQYF.

The chain links TRBV28 to TRBJ1-1; TRBD1 matches 8 bases. Germline loops: CDR1 MDHEN, CDR2 SYDVKM. This CDR3 comprises 14 residues. Trimming cost V 6 bases and J 0 bases; bases outside gene matches: 3. CDR3 protein: CASSGQGMNTEAFF. DNA of the CDR3: TGTGCCAGCAGCGGACAGGGCATGAACACTGAAGCTTTCTTT. Using reference TRBV28 and TRBJ1-1 for the parts outside the CDR3, the full variable domain is DVKVTQSSRYLVKRTGEKVFLECVQDMDHENMFWYRQDPGLGLRLIYFSYDVKMKEKGDIPEGYSVSREKKERFSLILESASTNQTSMYLCASSGQGMNTEAFFGQGTRLTVV.

This clonotype was counted ten times or more. This chain links TRBV5-1 with TRBJ2-3; 9 nucleotides align to TRBD2. Germline assignment: CDR1 SGHRS and CDR2 YFSETQ. After removal of 4 bases from V and 5 bases from J, the junction contained 11 bases not matched to a gene. The CDR3 sequence is 16 residues long. CDR3 DNA: TGCGCCAGCAGCGGGGGAGCGGGGGGAGCGGAAGATACGCAGTATTTT. Its protein is CASSGGAGGAEDTQYF.

The V call is TRBV5-6, the J call TRBJ1-2; a possible D gene is TRBD1 (5 bases). V shed 5 bases and J shed 0 bases, with 17 bases lying between them. CDR3 length: 16 residues. Germline CDR1 and CDR2: SGHDT and YYEEEE. The CDR3 spells CASSRGRKQSNYGYTF. The CDR3 DNA is TGTGCCAGCAGTAGGGGACGTAAGCAATCTAACTATGGCTACACCTTC.

This clonotype was seen only a few times. The V call is TRBV7-9, the J call TRBJ1-1; D is unresolved. CDR1 is SEHNR, CDR2 FQNEAQ, per germline (reference sequence). The CDR3 totals 13 residues. V lost 3 bases and J 8 bases, leaving 13 bases between the germline ends. In DNA form, the CDR3 reads TGTGCCAGCAGCTTCGAGGCGTTTACCGAAGCTTTCTTT. Amino acids: CASSFEAFTEAFF. Complete variable domain (other parts from reference TRBV7-9 and TRBJ1-1): DTGVSQNPRHKITKRGQNVTFRCDPISEHNRLYWYRQTLGQGPEFLTYFQNEAQLEKSRLLSDRFSAERPKGSFSTLEIQRTEQGDSAMYLCASSFEAFTEAFFGQGTRLTVV.